Presented here are 12 T cell receptor beta chains from one specimen sequenced in a study of human T cells and chemical hapten exposure. The time point was: patch test 2, 6 weeks after DPC sensitization. Treatment defined: therapeutic diphenylcyclopropenone sensitization with weekly scalp DPC. It was from unfractionated whole blood that total RNA was extracted. From the RACE reads, TCRdb called clonotypes with MiXCR, one entry per CDR3 protein. Of tens of thousands of distinct CDR3 sequences listed, approximately 9.7% were seen once; the top ten hold 14%. Sequenced here: whole blood, sampled in connection with sensitization to the hapten diphenylcyclopropenone (DPC). These receptors were obtained from a woman younger than 45 with alopecia areata. Some clones in this sample may be carry-over from other donors' samples.

This clonotype has a handful of counts. This rearrangement joins TRBV4-3 to TRBJ1-2; D unclear. Germline V gives CDR1 LGHNA, CDR2 YSLEER. V gave up 1 base and J gave up 6 bases, with 18 bases separating them. This CDR3 has 16 amino acids. The CDR3 DNA sequence: TGCGCCAGCAGCCAAGGGAGGCTGGGTTTGGGCGATGGCTACACCTTC. It translates to CASSQGRLGLGDGYTF.

Ten or more counts support this clonotype. The rearrangement joins TRBV7-2 to TRBJ2-5; D might be TRBD1 or TRBD2, each matching 6 bases. Per the germline V gene, CDR1 is SGHTA and CDR2 is FQGNSA. This CDR3 contains 14 residues. Deletions cut 6 bases from V and 4 bases from J, with 15 bases between. The CDR3 DNA follows: TGTGCCAGCAGATCGATCGGGGGCGGAGAGACCCAGTACTTC. This encodes CASRSIGGGETQYF. Supplemented by reference TRBV7-2 and TRBJ2-5, the full variable domain reads GAGVSQSPSNKVTEKGKDVELRCDPISGHTALYWYRQSLGQGLEFLIYFQGNSAPDKSGLPSDRFSAERTGGSVSTLTIQRTQQEDSAVYLCASRSIGGGETQYFGPGTRLLVL.

V and J are TRBV28 and TRBJ2-7; 7 bases fit TRBD1. This CDR3 is 15 amino acids long. Germline-derived CDR1 and CDR2 are MDHEN and SYDVKM. V gave up 4 bases and J gave up 0 bases; unmatched junction bases: 6. CDR3 residues: CASSSRGTPSYEQYF. For the CDR3, the DNA is TGTGCCAGCAGTTCCAGGGGGACCCCCTCCTACGAGCAGTACTTC.

J is TRBJ2-3 and V is TRBV7-9; D unclear. Trimming pared 3 bases from V and 4 bases from J, leaving 11 bases between. The CDR3 spans 14 residues. Germline V gene data show CDR1 as SEHNR and CDR2 as FQNEAQ (reference sequence). The chain's CDR3 is CASSLGGMADTQYF. In DNA, the CDR3 is TGTGCCAGCAGCTTGGGCGGTATGGCAGATACGCAGTATTTT.

This clonotype is medium-sized (0.01 to 0.1%). This chain links TRBV7-9 with TRBJ2-7; 9 nucleotides agree with TRBD1. In germline, CDR1 is SEHNR, CDR2 FQNEAQ (reference sequence). CDR3 length equals 14 residues. V shed 5 bases and J 4 bases; nucleotides not matched to a gene: 6. The CDR3 here is CASSEVQGAYEQYF. Written as DNA, the CDR3 is TGTGCCAGCAGCGAGGTACAGGGGGCGTACGAGCAGTACTTC.

The chain recombines TRBV20-1 with TRBJ1-1; a weak D match, TRBD1 (5 bases). With 6 bases removed from V and 6 bases from J, the gap between germline ends came to 14 bases. CDR3 length equals 12 residues. The germline gives CDR1 DFQATT, CDR2 SNEGSKA (reference sequence). The CDR3 coding sequence is TGCAGTGCCCCGACGTGGGGCTCTGAAGCTTTCTTT. Protein product: CSAPTWGSEAFF.

This chain uses TRBV10-3 with TRBJ2-7, with TRBD1 identical over 7 bases. Germline lookup yields CDR1 ENHRY and CDR2 SYGVKD. The CDR3 spans 13 residues. Unmatched junction bases numbered 3, after V lost 4 bases and J lost 3 bases. CDR3 residues: CAISGDRDYEQYF. The CDR3 DNA reads as TGTGCCATCAGTGGAGACAGGGACTACGAGCAGTACTTC.

V gene TRBV7-2 combines with J gene TRBJ2-2; 10 bases match TRBD2. This CDR3 is built from 18 residues. J lost 1 base, V lost 1 base, and 6 bases had no gene match. CDR1 is SGHTA and CDR2 is FQGNSA in the germline V gene. The CDR3 here is CASSLVSSGGVNTGELFF. The CDR3 bases are TGTGCCAGCAGCTTAGTTTCTAGCGGGGGAGTGAACACCGGGGAGCTGTTTTTT. Complete variable domain (other parts from reference TRBV7-2 and TRBJ2-2): GAGVSQSPSNKVTEKGKDVELRCDPISGHTALYWYRQSLGQGLEFLIYFQGNSAPDKSGLPSDRFSAERTGGSVSTLTIQRTQQEDSAVYLCASSLVSSGGVNTGELFFGEGSRLTVL.

This clonotype was seen many times. The V and J genes are TRBV7-2 and TRBJ2-2, with 7 bases aligning to TRBD2. The CDR3 has 16 amino acids. The germline gives CDR1 SGHTA, CDR2 FQGNSA. Germline trimming cut 2 bases from V and 1 base from J; bases unmatched to any gene: 4. CDR3 amino acids: CASSLLERGNTGELFF. CDR3 nucleotides: TGTGCCAGCAGCTTACTGGAGCGGGGGAACACCGGGGAGCTGTTTTTT. The full variable domain, with the rest looked up from reference TRBV7-2 and TRBJ2-2, is GAGVSQSPSNKVTEKGKDVELRCDPISGHTALYWYRQSLGQGLEFLIYFQGNSAPDKSGLPSDRFSAERTGGSVSTLTIQRTQQEDSAVYLCASSLLERGNTGELFFGEGSRLTVL.

This clonotype was found a few times. The genes are TRBV6-1 and TRBJ1-1, with D possibly matching TRBD1 (5 bases). Trimming cost V 1 base and J 6 bases, with 9 bases left between them. This CDR3 region has 13 residues. Germline CDR1 is MNHNS and CDR2 is SASEGT. Written as DNA, the CDR3 is TGTGCCAGCAGTGAAGAGAGGGGCGCTGAAGCTTTCTTT. This gives the protein CASSEERGAEAFF.

The table lists this clonotype with many counts. The rearrangement joins TRBV7-2 to TRBJ1-3, with D unresolved. From germline, CDR1 is SGHTA and CDR2 FQGNSA. This CDR3 has 14 residues. V was shortened by 5 bases and J by 4 bases, with 12 bases between the two germline ends. CDR3 amino acids: CASSLTVTGNTIYF. The DNA of the CDR3 is TGTGCCAGCAGCCTTACGGTCACCGGAAACACCATATATTTT.

This clonotype came up a few times. This sequence joins TRBV2 and TRBJ2-1; TRBD2 agrees at 12 bases. This CDR3 has 14 residues. Germline V gene sequence: CDR1 SNHLY, CDR2 FYNNEI. V was pared by 8 bases and J by 7 bases, with 6 bases of the junction left unmatched. The CDR3 DNA follows: TGTGCCAGCTCAGGACTAGCGGGATGGAATGAGCAGTTCTTC. This codes for CASSGLAGWNEQFF.